This T cell receptor (beta chain) was sequenced for a study of cytomegalovirus exposure and HLA in healthy donors. The CDR3 covers 14 residues. Germline CDR1 reads SGHNT; CDR2 reads YENEEA. V was shortened by 2 bases and J by 0 bases, with 6 bases between the two germline ends. General study results and limits: Specificity for CMV antigens was confirmed in vitro for a few of the CMV-associated chains. Most observed TCR sequences were rare, whereas some public TCRs were detected in many donors.

The primer mix had 60 Vbeta and 13 Jbeta primers. Profiling relied on immunoSEQ multiplex PCR, and the TCRdb table lists in-frame clones only, not all of them. Of approximately 150,000 clones in the sample, around four fifths were seen once. About this clone: What it recognizes is unknown.

What was sequenced was PBMCs. This receptor was taken from a woman aged 55-70 years in good health and CMV-seropositive. The rearrangement links TRBV11-3 to TRBJ2-3; a possible D gene is TRBD1 (6 bases). Here the CDR3 reads CASSLRGSTDTQYF. The CDR3 DNA sequence: TGTGCCAGCAGCTTAAGGGGGAGCACAGATACGCAGTATTTT.